One and the same sample provided the 27 T cell receptor beta chains below, sequenced in a study of patients and donors after allogeneic stem cell transplantation. Each CDR3 protein is one row after TCRdb ran MiXCR on the RT-PCR reads. Of some 880,000 distinct CDR3 sequences in the sample, more than 15% were seen once. Material for sequencing was blood, either unsorted or a sorted T cell fraction (not recorded which). These receptors were obtained from a human donor who was either an allogeneic HSCT recipient or a stem cell or donor lymphocyte infusion donor (not recorded which). It is not recorded whose cells these are; they may come from a transplant donor.

CDR3 in DNA: TGTGCCAGCAGGGGACAGCCCTCAACTAATGAAAAACTGTTTTTT. It encodes CASRGQPSTNEKLFF. The chain recombines TRBV2 with TRBJ1-4, with 7 positions matching TRBD1. The J segment lost 0 bases and the V segment lost 6 bases, leaving 4 bases of the junction unmatched. The CDR3 length is 15 residues. The germline gives CDR1 SNHLY, CDR2 FYNNEI. Looking up the rest from reference TRBV2 and TRBJ1-4 gives the full variable domain: EPEVTQTPSHQVTQMGQEVILRCVPISNHLYFYWYRQILGQKVEFLVSFYNNEISEKSEIFDDQFSVERPDGSNFTLKIRSTKLEDSAMYFCASRGQPSTNEKLFFGSGTQLSVL.

This clonotype showed up just a few times. This rearrangement joins TRBV5-1 to TRBJ2-3; 10 positions match TRBD1. The CDR3 extends over 15 amino acids. V shed 4 bases and J 3 bases; nucleotides not matched to a gene: 5. Germline V gene lookup returns CDR1 SGHRS and CDR2 YFSETQ. CDR3 nucleotide sequence: TGCGCCAGCAGCCCGGGACAGGGGAAAACAGATACGCAGTATTTT. Its protein product is CASSPGQGKTDTQYF.

This clonotype was picked up a small number of times. The chain links TRBV12-3 or TRBV12-4 to TRBJ2-3; TRBD2 agrees at 7 bases. The trim removed 7 bases at V and 2 bases at J, leaving 6 bases unmatched. The length of the CDR3 is 14 residues. CDR3 sequence (DNA): TGTGCCAGCACCCTAGGGACTATCACAGATACGCAGTATTTT. Translating it yields CASTLGTITDTQYF.

The chain carries TRBV6-5 and TRBJ2-1; 8 positions agree with TRBD1. J lost 9 bases, V lost 0 bases, and 16 bases had no gene match. CDR1 is MNHEY, CDR2 SVGAGI, per germline. This CDR3 contains 18 residues. CDR3: CASSYSRFGQGIGSEQFF. CDR3 sequence (DNA): TGTGCCAGCAGTTACTCCCGGTTCGGACAGGGTATTGGTAGTGAGCAGTTCTTC.

V usage is TRBV27 and J usage is TRBJ1-5; the D is unclear. V dropped 10 bases and J dropped 5 bases, with 12 bases sitting between them. The germline gives CDR1 MNHEY, CDR2 SMNVEV (reference sequence). CDR3 length: 12 residues. CDR3 sequence reads: CATDRCDQPQHF. The CDR3 coding sequence is TGTGCCACCGACCGATGTGATCAGCCCCAGCATTTT.

This clonotype has just a few counts. The gene calls are TRBV13 and TRBJ1-6; no firm D call. Per the germline V gene, CDR1 is PRHDT and CDR2 is FYEKMQ (reference sequence). Trimming shortened V by 2 bases and J by 0 bases, and 20 bases separated the two germline ends. The CDR3 runs to 20 residues. CDR3 region: CASSLQERSGLDSYNSPLHF. CDR3 in DNA: TGTGCCAGCAGCTTACAAGAACGTTCGGGCCTAGACTCCTATAATTCACCCCTCCACTTT.

This clonotype was detected a few times. The rearrangement joins TRBV7-8 to TRBJ2-2, with D perhaps matching TRBD2 (6 bases). V lost 3 bases, J lost 1 base, and 18 bases lay in between. CDR1 and CDR2 (germline): SGHVS, FQNEAQ. The CDR3 runs to 18 residues. The CDR3 is CASSFRILARKNTGELFF. DNA for the CDR3: TGTGCCAGCAGCTTCCGGATCCTAGCGAGAAAGAACACCGGGGAGCTGTTTTTT.

V gene TRBV27 combines with J gene TRBJ1-3; D gene uncertain. The CDR3 sequence is 17 residues long. In germline, CDR1 is MNHEY, CDR2 SMNVEV (reference sequence). The V gene lost 0 bases and the J gene lost 0 bases, with 12 bases spanning the gap. The CDR3, as DNA: TGTGCCAGCAGTTTATCGGGTGCGGTGCCCTCTGGAAACACCATATATTTT. This sequence encodes CASSLSGAVPSGNTIYF.

This clonotype has more than one count but fewer than ten. The chain couples TRBV2 to TRBJ1-1, with a weak D call TRBD1 (6 bases). Trimming took 7 bases from V and 7 from J, leaving 13 bases between them. The CDR3 spans 12 residues. Germline CDR1 SNHLY, CDR2 FYNNEI. CDR3 protein: CASNRDNGEAFF. CDR3 DNA: TGTGCCAGCAACCGGGACAACGGTGAAGCTTTCTTT.

The rearrangement links TRBV24-1 to TRBJ2-3; D may be TRBD1 (6 bases). This CDR3 has 18 residues. V shed 0 bases and J shed 4 bases, with 19 bases lying between them. Per germline, CDR1 KGHDR and CDR2 SFDVKD. Written as DNA, the CDR3 is TGTGCCACCAGTGATTTGGATTTATCTGTTCCAGGGGCAGATACGCAGTATTTT. Translation gives CATSDLDLSVPGADTQYF.

J is TRBJ1-2 and V is TRBV24-1, with D tentatively TRBD1 (5 bases). Germline-derived CDR1 and CDR2 are KGHDR and SFDVKD. Trimming left V 4 bases short and J 8 bases short, with 19 bases between. The CDR3 is 15 amino acids. DNA for the CDR3: TGTGCCACCAGTGACCCTCAGGGCGCGGTAAACGGCTACACCTTC. Encoded protein: CATSDPQGAVNGYTF.

This clonotype was found many times. The rearrangement links TRBV10-3 to TRBJ1-5; D is uncertain. V gave up 3 bases and J gave up 7 bases, with 10 bases separating them. The CDR3 consists of 13 residues. Germline lookup yields CDR1 ENHRY and CDR2 SYGVKD. The CDR3 loop is CAISEQKGQPQHF. CDR3 coding DNA: TGTGCCATCAGTGAACAGAAAGGACAGCCCCAGCATTTT.

The V gene is TRBV7-3, the J gene TRBJ2-1; 12 bases match TRBD2. This CDR3 region has 16 residues. The V gene's germline CDR1 is SGHTA and CDR2 FQGTGA. The V gene end was trimmed by 5 bases and the J gene end by 8 bases; junction bases not matched to a gene: 10. The CDR3 nucleotides are TGTGCCAGCAGCCCAGGGGGGGCTAGCGGGAGGGATGAGCAGTTCTTC. Encoded protein: CASSPGGASGRDEQFF.

This clonotype appeared many times. The gene calls are TRBV4-2 and TRBJ2-1, with 10 bases that match TRBD2. The germline gives CDR1 LGHNA, CDR2 YNFKEQ. The CDR3 covers 16 residues. V lost 9 bases and J lost 7; bases outside the gene matches: 15. CDR3 sequence: CASWGVAGGGRNEQFF. In DNA, the CDR3 is TGTGCCAGTTGGGGAGTAGCGGGAGGTGGTAGGAATGAGCAGTTCTTC.

This clonotype has more than one count but fewer than ten. This chain joins TRBV3-1 and TRBJ2-1; TRBD2 is a possible D gene (6 bases). Germline V lookup: CDR1 LGHDT, CDR2 YNNKEL (reference sequence). This CDR3 is built from 18 residues. V lost 0 bases and J 4 bases, leaving 19 bases between the germline ends. CDR3 protein: CASSQERIAAQSYNEQFF. The CDR3 DNA is TGTGCCAGCAGCCAAGAAAGAATAGCGGCCCAATCATACAATGAGCAGTTCTTC.

The sample holds a few counts of this clonotype. The V gene is TRBV5-1, the J gene TRBJ1-2, with a tentative D call TRBD1 (6 bases). CDR1 SGHRS and CDR2 YFSETQ come from the germline V gene. Trimming took off 0 bases at V and 4 bases at J, with 16 bases between the two ends. This CDR3 region has 16 residues. The CDR3 bases are TGCGCCAGCAGCTTGGGGGATATGACAGGACCCTATGGCTACACCTTC. It yields the protein CASSLGDMTGPYGYTF.

In this sample, this clonotype turned up many times. The rearrangement joins TRBV29-1 to TRBJ2-1; the match to TRBD2 covers 9 bases. The junction had 12 bases not matched to a gene; V was cut back by 0 bases and J by 15 bases. This CDR3 is 14 amino acids long. Germline V gene sequence: CDR1 SQVTM, CDR2 ANQGSEA. Here the CDR3 DNA reads TGCAGCGTTGAAGATCCGGGACTAGCCATCAGTCCGTTCTTC. Translating it yields CSVEDPGLAISPFF.

This clonotype was seen more than once but under ten times. The chain is built from TRBV7-9 and TRBJ2-7, with D uncertain. The germline CDR1 and CDR2 sequences are SEHNR and FQNEAQ (reference sequence). V was pared by 2 bases and J by 5 bases, with 7 bases between. This CDR3 region has 12 residues. Here the CDR3 reads CASSLFMNEQYF. Written as DNA, the CDR3 is TGTGCCAGCAGCTTATTTATGAACGAGCAGTACTTC. Together with reference TRBV7-9 and TRBJ2-7, the CDR3 gives the full variable domain: DTGVSQNPRHKITKRGQNVTFRCDPISEHNRLYWYRQTLGQGPEFLTYFQNEAQLEKSRLLSDRFSAERPKGSFSTLEIQRTEQGDSAMYLCASSLFMNEQYFGPGTRLTVT.

The V gene is TRBV18, the J gene TRBJ2-5; D unclear. V lost 0 bases to trimming and J lost 5 bases, with 7 bases between them. Germline CDR1 reads KGHSH; CDR2 reads LQKENI. The CDR3 is made up of 13 amino acids. CDR3 in amino acids: CASSPPIVETQYF. CDR3 bases: TGTGCCAGCTCACCACCGATTGTGGAGACCCAGTACTTC.

This chain joins TRBV6-2 or TRBV6-3 and TRBJ1-1, with TRBD1 as a possible D gene (5 bases). Germline CDR1 reads MNHEY; CDR2 reads SVGEGT. The V gene lost 6 bases and the J gene lost 8 bases, with 19 bases spanning the gap. The length of the CDR3 is 14 residues. CDR3 coding DNA: TGTGCCAGCAGGAGCCCCGGGGCTGGAAGCGAAGCTTTCTTT. Encoded protein: CASRSPGAGSEAFF.

V is TRBV4-3 and J is TRBJ1-6; D remains unclear. Germline CDR1 LGHNA, CDR2 YSLEER. V dropped 3 bases and J dropped 9 bases, with 9 bases sitting between them. The CDR3 is 13 amino acids. The chain's CDR3 is CASSQRALSPLHF. In DNA, the CDR3 is TGCGCCAGCAGCCAGAGGGCGCTTTCACCCCTCCACTTT.

The sample holds a few counts of this clonotype. The V call is TRBV6-2 or TRBV6-3, the J call TRBJ1-1, with no clear D. The CDR3 loop spans 12 amino acids. V lost 6 bases, J lost 9 bases, and 14 bases lay in between. In germline, CDR1 is MNHEY, CDR2 SVGEGT. The CDR3 region has the DNA TGTGCCAGCAGACTTGGGCCAGGTCAAGCTTTCTTT. It is translated as CASRLGPGQAFF.

The chain has TRBV18 and TRBJ2-7, with D maybe TRBD1 (6 bases). CDR3 size: 14 residues. CDR1 and CDR2 from the germline V gene are KGHSH and LQKENI. V lost 0 bases and J 2 bases, leaving 8 bases between the germline ends. CDR3 amino acids: CASSPPGTTYEQYF. The CDR3 DNA reads TGTGCCAGCTCACCACCCGGGACAACCTACGAGCAGTACTTC. The whole variable domain, remainder taken from reference TRBV18 and TRBJ2-7, is NAGVMQNPRHLVRRRGQEARLRCSPMKGHSHVYWYRQLPEEGLKFMVYLQKENIIDESGMPKERFSAEFPKEGPSILRIQQVVRGDSAAYFCASSPPGTTYEQYFGPGTRLTVT.

The V gene is TRBV27, the J gene TRBJ1-1; D remains unclear. The V and J ends lost 0 bases and 0 bases respectively, with 8 bases between them. The CDR3 sequence is 15 residues long. Germline V gives CDR1 MNHEY, CDR2 SMNVEV (reference sequence). The CDR3 loop reads CASSLSKAMNTEAFF. Here the CDR3 DNA reads TGTGCCAGCAGTTTATCCAAGGCCATGAACACTGAAGCTTTCTTT.

This chain uses TRBV12-3 or TRBV12-4 with TRBJ2-7; D is possibly TRBD2 (5 bases). The CDR3 is 14 residues long. V was cut by 3 bases and J by 6 bases, with 15 bases left in between. CDR3 in amino acids: CASSLGLARGEQYF. CDR3 bases: TGTGCCAGCAGTTTGGGCCTAGCCCGCGGCGAGCAGTACTTC.

In this sample, this clonotype turned up a few times. V is TRBV24-1 and J is TRBJ1-1; maybe TRBD1 (6 bases). Germline lookup yields CDR1 KGHDR and CDR2 SFDVKD. Trimming took 7 bases from V and 1 from J, leaving 9 bases between them. This CDR3 has 13 residues. The CDR3 coding sequence is TGTGCCACCAGGAAGGGACAGAACACTGAAGCTTTCTTT. Its translation is CATRKGQNTEAFF.

The gene calls are TRBV29-1 and TRBJ2-1; possibly TRBD1 or TRBD2 for D (5 bases each). Germline V gene data show CDR1 as SQVTM and CDR2 as ANQGSEA. This CDR3 spans 12 amino acids. Trimming took off 5 bases at V and 5 bases at J, with 10 bases between the two ends. CDR3 region: CSVYRRNNEQFF. Here the CDR3 DNA reads TGCAGCGTTTACAGGAGGAACAATGAGCAGTTCTTC.